This T cell receptor (beta chain) was identified during a study of regulatory T cells in long-lasting Graves disease. V lost 4 bases, J lost 4 bases, and 16 bases lay in between. Germline V gene sequence: CDR1 PRHDT, CDR2 FYEKMQ (reference sequence). CDR3 length equals 15 residues. Time point indicated: persistent/refractory GD, antithyroid drugs over 5 years with positive TRAb. RNA from PBMCs was the source of the TCR library. Diagnoses of Graves' disease were made by American Thyroid Association guidelines. Through Arm-PCR of CDR3 regions and iRepertoire HTBI primers, TCR beta libraries were built. Using its own MiXCR run on the multiplex PCR reads, TCRdb lists one record per CDR3 protein. This sample has some 430,000 distinct CDR3 sequences, with around a fifth found just once.

The chain recombines TRBV13 with TRBJ1-2, with D possibly being TRBD1 (6 bases). This TCR came from a female donor with Graves disease. This material consisted of peripheral blood mononuclear cells (PBMCs), taken when the disease was refractory, from a patient treated with antithyroid drugs. CDR3 amino acids: CASSSIGQRIYGYTF. Written as DNA, the CDR3 is TGTGCCAGCAGCTCCATCGGACAGAGAATCTATGGCTACACCTTC.